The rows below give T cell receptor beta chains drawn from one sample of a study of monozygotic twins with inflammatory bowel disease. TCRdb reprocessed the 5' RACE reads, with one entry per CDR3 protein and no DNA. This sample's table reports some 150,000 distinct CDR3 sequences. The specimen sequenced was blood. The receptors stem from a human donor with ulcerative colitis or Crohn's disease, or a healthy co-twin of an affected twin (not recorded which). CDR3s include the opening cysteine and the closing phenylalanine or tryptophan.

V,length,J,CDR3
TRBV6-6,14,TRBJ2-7,CASQGGTESDEQYF
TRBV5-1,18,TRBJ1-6,CASSLRDMRSSYNSPLHF
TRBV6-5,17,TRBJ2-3,CASSYSSDRYSTDTQYF
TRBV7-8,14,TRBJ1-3,CASSLSGAGNTIYF
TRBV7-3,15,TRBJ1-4,CASSVMGGTNENLFF
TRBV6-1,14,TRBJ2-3,CASSGDLNTDTQYF
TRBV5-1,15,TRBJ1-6,CASSTSGRKDSPLHF
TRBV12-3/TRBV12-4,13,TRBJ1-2,CASSFPWGRGYTF
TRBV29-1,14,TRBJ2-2,CSVVGSPNTGELFF
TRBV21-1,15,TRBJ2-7,CASSKDKQHPYEQYF